This TCR beta chain emerged from a study of shared clonotypes between healthy human individuals. General study findings and limits: Investigators collected only blood, and repertoires in tissues likely differ.

Turning to this clone: What it recognizes is unknown.

This CDR3 spans 14 amino acids. Germline CDR1 and CDR2: SGDLS and YYNGEE. Trimming pared 3 bases from V and 0 bases from J, leaving 7 bases between. The method was immunoSEQ multiplex PCR; TCRdb's version includes in-frame clones alone and lacks a portion of them. The sample lists some 2.1 million clones; 90% to 95% were seen once. Naive CD8 populations comprised CD45RO-negative cells positively selected for CCR7, excluding terminally differentiated effector memory CD45RA+ cells. This chain uses TRBV9 with TRBJ1-5, with D uncertain. Sequenced material: naive CD8+ T cells from PBMCs. The TCR sequence derives from a man aged 18 to 29 in good health. Some clones in this sample may be carry-over from other donors' samples. The CDR3 loop reads CASSAANSNQPQHF. The CDR3 region has the DNA TGTGCCAGCAGCGCTGCGAATAGCAATCAGCCCCAGCATTTT.